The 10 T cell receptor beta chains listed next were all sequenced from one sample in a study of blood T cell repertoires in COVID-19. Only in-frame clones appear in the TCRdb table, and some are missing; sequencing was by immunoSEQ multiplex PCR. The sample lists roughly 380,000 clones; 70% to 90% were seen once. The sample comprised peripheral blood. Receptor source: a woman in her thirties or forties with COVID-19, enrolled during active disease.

The CDR3 sequence is CASSDQLAGATGELFF. In DNA, the CDR3 is TGTGCCAGCTCAGATCAACTAGCGGGAGCCACCGGGGAGCTGTTTTTT. J is TRBJ2-2 and V is TRBV18, with 11 bases fitting TRBD2. V was pared by 5 bases and J by 4 bases, with 6 bases of the junction left unmatched. This CDR3 is built from 16 residues. Germline V gives CDR1 KGHSH, CDR2 LQKENI.

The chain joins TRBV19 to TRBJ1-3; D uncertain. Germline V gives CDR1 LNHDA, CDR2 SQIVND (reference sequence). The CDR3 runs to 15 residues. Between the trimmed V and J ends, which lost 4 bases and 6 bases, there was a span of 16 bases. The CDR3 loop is CASSTPLDWENTIYF. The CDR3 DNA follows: TGTGCCAGTAGTACTCCTCTGGACTGGGAAAACACCATATATTTT.

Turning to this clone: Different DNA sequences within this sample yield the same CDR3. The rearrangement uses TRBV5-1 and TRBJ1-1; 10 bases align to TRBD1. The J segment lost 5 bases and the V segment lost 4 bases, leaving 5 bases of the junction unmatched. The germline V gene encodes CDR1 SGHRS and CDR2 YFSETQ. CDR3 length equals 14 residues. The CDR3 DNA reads TGCGCCAGCAGCGGATGGACAGGGGGAACTGAAGCTTTCTTT. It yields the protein CASSGWTGGTEAFF.

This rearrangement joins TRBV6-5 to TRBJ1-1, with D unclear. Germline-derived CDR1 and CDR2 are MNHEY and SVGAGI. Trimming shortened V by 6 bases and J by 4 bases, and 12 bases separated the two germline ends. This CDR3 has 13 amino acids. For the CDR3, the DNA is TGTGCCAGCAGCTTCGTTGGGAGCACTGAAGCTTTCTTT. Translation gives CASSFVGSTEAFF.

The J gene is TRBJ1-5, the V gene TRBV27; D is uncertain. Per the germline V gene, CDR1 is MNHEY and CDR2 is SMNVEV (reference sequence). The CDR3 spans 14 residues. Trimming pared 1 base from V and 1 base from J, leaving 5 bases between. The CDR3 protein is CASSLFQSNQPQHF. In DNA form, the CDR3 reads TGTGCCAGCAGTTTATTCCAAAGCAATCAGCCCCAGCATTTT.

CDR3 loop: CASSPWTGNTEAFF. Here the CDR3 DNA reads TGCGCCAGCAGCCCCTGGACAGGTAACACTGAAGCTTTCTTT. The chain carries TRBV4-1 and TRBJ1-1, with TRBD1 matching over 7 bases. J lost 2 bases, V lost 4 bases, and 4 bases had no gene match. This CDR3 comprises 14 residues. Germline V CDR1 and CDR2: MGHRA, YSYEKL.

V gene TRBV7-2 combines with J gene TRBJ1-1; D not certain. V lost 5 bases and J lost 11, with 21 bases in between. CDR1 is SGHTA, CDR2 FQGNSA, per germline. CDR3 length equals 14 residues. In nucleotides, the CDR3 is TGTGCCAGCAGCCCTAACACGGGAGGCTCGGGGGCTTTCTTT. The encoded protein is CASSPNTGGSGAFF.

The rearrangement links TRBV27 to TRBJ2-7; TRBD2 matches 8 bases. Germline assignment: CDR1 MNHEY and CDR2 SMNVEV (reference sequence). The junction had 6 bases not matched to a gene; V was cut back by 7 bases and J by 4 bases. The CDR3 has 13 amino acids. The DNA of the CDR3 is TGTGCCAGCACAACACGGGGGGGATACGAGCAGTACTTC. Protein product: CASTTRGGYEQYF.

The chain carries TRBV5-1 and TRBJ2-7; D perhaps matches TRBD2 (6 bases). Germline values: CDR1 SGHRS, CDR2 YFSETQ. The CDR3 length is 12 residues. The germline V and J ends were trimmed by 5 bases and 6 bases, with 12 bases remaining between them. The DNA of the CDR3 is TGCGCCAGCAGGCGGGGAGACGGCGAGCAGTACTTC. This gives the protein CASRRGDGEQYF.

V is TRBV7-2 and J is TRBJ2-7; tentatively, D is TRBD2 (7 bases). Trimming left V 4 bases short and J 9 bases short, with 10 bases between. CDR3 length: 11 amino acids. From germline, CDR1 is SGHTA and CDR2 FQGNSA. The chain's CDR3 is CASSSRGGQYF. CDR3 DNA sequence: TGTGCCAGCAGCTCTAGGGGGGGGCAGTACTTC.